This entry lists 18 T cell receptor beta chains sequenced from one sample in a study of T cell responses to AZD1222 COVID-19 vaccine. Using immunoSEQ multiplex PCR, the repertoire was profiled, and TCRdb retains in-frame clones only, with some absent. The sample lists some 100,000 clones, 88% occurring once. The starting material was peripheral blood, obtained 28 days after the second AZD1222 dose. All receptors come from an adult who received the AZD1222 COVID-19 vaccine.

V gene TRBV13 combines with J gene TRBJ2-7; D is unresolved. From germline, CDR1 is PRHDT and CDR2 FYEKMQ (reference sequence). The CDR3 loop spans 15 amino acids. The germline V and J ends were trimmed by 7 bases and 3 bases, with 19 bases remaining between them. The CDR3, as DNA: TGTGCCAGCACCGGAGACGCAGGAAAAAGCTACGAGCAGTACTTC. Its protein is CASTGDAGKSYEQYF. Using reference TRBV13 and TRBJ2-7 for the parts outside the CDR3, the full variable domain is AAGVIQSPRHLIKEKRETATLKCYPIPRHDTVYWYQQGPGQDPQFLISFYEKMQSDKGSIPDRFSAQQFSDYHSELNMSSLELGDSALYFCASTGDAGKSYEQYFGPGTRLTVT.

The chain recombines TRBV2 with TRBJ1-5; tentative D call: TRBD1 (5 bases). From germline, CDR1 is SNHLY and CDR2 FYNNEI. The V gene lost 5 bases and the J gene lost 3 bases, with 11 bases spanning the gap. The CDR3 is made up of 14 amino acids. The CDR3 DNA is TGTGCCAGCAGTCCCAGGGCCAACAATCAGCCCCAGCATTTT. Amino acid sequence: CASSPRANNQPQHF.

The gene calls are TRBV5-1 and TRBJ2-7; the D gene is possibly TRBD2 (5 bases). The ends were cut back, 1 base at V and 3 bases at J, with 11 bases in the middle. There are 14 residues in the CDR3. Germline CDR1 reads SGHRS; CDR2 reads YFSETQ. In DNA, the CDR3 is TGCGCCAGCAGCTTGAGAGGGCAAATCTACGAGCAGTACTTC. It yields the protein CASSLRGQIYEQYF.

This rearrangement joins TRBV18 to TRBJ2-7; 9 bases match TRBD2. The germline CDR1 and CDR2 sequences are KGHSH and LQKENI. Trimming at V came to 3 bases and at J to 0 bases, leaving 12 bases not matched to a gene. This CDR3 is 18 amino acids long. CDR3 residues: CASSPGASGNPFSYEQYF. The CDR3 DNA follows: TGTGCCAGCTCACCCGGGGCTAGCGGGAACCCTTTCTCCTACGAGCAGTACTTC.

The genes are TRBV4-2 and TRBJ2-3; D gene unclear. Germline V gene data show CDR1 as LGHNA and CDR2 as YNFKEQ. This CDR3 comprises 12 residues. V lost 1 base, J lost 5 bases, and 4 bases lay in between. CDR3: CASSQVEDTQYF. For the CDR3, the DNA is TGTGCCAGCAGCCAAGTAGAAGATACGCAGTATTTT.

The genes are TRBV7-2 and TRBJ1-4; D gene unclear. V gave up 2 bases and J gave up 0 bases, with 4 bases separating them. The CDR3 has 14 amino acids. Looked up from germline, CDR1 is SGHTA and CDR2 is FQGNSA. For the CDR3, the DNA is TGTGCCAGCAGCTTATCCGCAACTAATGAAAAACTGTTTTTT. It is translated as CASSLSATNEKLFF.

CDR3 protein: CASSYTTGTSGSADTQYF. The CDR3 DNA follows: TGTGCCAGCAGTTACACGACGGGGACTAGCGGGAGTGCAGATACGCAGTATTTT. J is TRBJ2-3 and V is TRBV6-2 or TRBV6-3; 14 positions agree with TRBD2. The germline gives CDR1 MNHEY, CDR2 SVGEGT. The CDR3 totals 18 residues. V lost 2 bases and J lost 4; bases outside the gene matches: 8.

The J gene is TRBJ2-3, the V gene TRBV19; perhaps D is TRBD1 or TRBD2 (5 bases each). The V end was cut by 7 bases, the J end by 0 bases, with 20 bases between. Germline assignment: CDR1 LNHDA and CDR2 SQIVND (reference sequence). The CDR3 sequence is 17 residues long. The CDR3 sequence: CASTHVGGAGSTDTQYF. DNA for the CDR3: TGTGCCAGTACCCACGTAGGTGGGGCGGGTAGCACAGATACGCAGTATTTT.

This clone was seen just once. The V and J genes are TRBV18 and TRBJ2-1; D is unclear. Between the trimmed V and J ends, which lost 5 bases and 6 bases, there was a span of 11 bases. The CDR3 contains 13 residues. Germline V lookup: CDR1 KGHSH, CDR2 LQKENI. The CDR3 DNA follows: TGTGCCAGCTCATCCGACATCACCAATGAGCAGTTCTTC. Translation gives CASSSDITNEQFF.

The chain employs TRBV5-1 and TRBJ2-5; D is unresolved. The V end was cut by 6 bases, the J end by 5 bases, with 17 bases between. Germline assignment: CDR1 SGHRS and CDR2 YFSETQ. The CDR3 consists of 14 residues. The CDR3, as DNA: TGCGCCAGCACCACGAGGATGAATGGGGAGACCCAGTACTTC. It is translated as CASTTRMNGETQYF. The variable domain in full, with the rest retrieved from reference TRBV5-1 and TRBJ2-5, is KAGVTQTPRYLIKTRGQQVTLSCSPISGHRSVSWYQQTPGQGLQFLFEYFSETQRNKGNFPGRFSGRQFSNSRSEMNVSTLELGDSALYLCASTTRMNGETQYFGPGTRLLVL.

The gene calls are TRBV7-7 and TRBJ2-7; TRBD2 is a possible D gene (6 bases). Germline V gives CDR1 SSHAT, CDR2 FNYEAQ (reference sequence). Trimming left V 5 bases short and J 0 bases short, with 14 bases between. CDR3 length equals 15 residues. The CDR3 reads CASSPPGTLSYEQYF. The CDR3, as DNA: TGTGCCAGCAGCCCCCCCGGGACTCTCTCCTACGAGCAGTACTTC.

The chain employs TRBV4-3 and TRBJ2-7, with unresolved D. Trimming pared 1 base from V and 3 bases from J, leaving 16 bases between. In germline, CDR1 is LGHNA, CDR2 YSLEER. The CDR3 totals 16 residues. The CDR3 loop reads CASSQGSSSGVYEQYF. CDR3 nucleotide sequence: TGCGCCAGCAGCCAAGGGTCCTCGAGTGGGGTCTACGAGCAGTACTTC.

This sequence joins TRBV3-1 (or the pseudogene TRBV3-2) and TRBJ1-2; D call uncertain. The V and J ends lost 4 bases and 3 bases respectively, with 12 bases between them. This CDR3 spans 14 amino acids. The V gene's germline CDR1 is LGHDT and CDR2 YNNKEL (reference sequence). CDR3 amino acids: CASSRARLHYGYTF. The DNA of the CDR3 is TGTGCCAGCAGCCGAGCACGTCTGCACTATGGCTACACCTTC.

CDR3 residues: CASNPIAGGPYTQYF. In DNA, the CDR3 is TGTGCCAGCAATCCTATAGCGGGAGGGCCGTATACGCAGTATTTT. The gene calls are TRBV28 and TRBJ2-3, with 11 bases lining up with TRBD2. This CDR3 region has 15 residues. V trimming: 7 bases; J trimming: 7 bases; junction bases outside the gene matches: 10. Germline V gives CDR1 MDHEN, CDR2 SYDVKM.

This chain connects TRBV30 to TRBJ1-3; TRBD1 might be the D (5 bases). This CDR3 is 16 amino acids long. V lost 0 bases and J lost 2, with 14 bases in between. Germline-derived CDR1 and CDR2 are GTSNPN and SVGIG (reference sequence). This CDR3 reads CAWSVEGKVAGNTIYF. CDR3 DNA: TGTGCCTGGAGTGTAGAGGGGAAAGTCGCTGGAAACACCATATATTTT.

The genes are TRBV7-9 and TRBJ1-2; 7 bases are shared with TRBD1. Germline CDR1 is SEHNR and CDR2 is FQNEAQ (reference sequence). Trimming cost V 0 bases and J 4 bases; bases outside gene matches: 5. The CDR3 loop spans 15 amino acids. Written as DNA, the CDR3 is TGTGCCAGCAGCTTAGCTGACCGGGACAGCTATGGCTACACCTTC. Amino acids: CASSLADRDSYGYTF.

The chain employs TRBV6-1 and TRBJ1-1, with a possible D match to TRBD1 (6 bases). The CDR3 extends over 15 amino acids. Trimming removed 2 bases at V and 0 bases at J, with 10 bases between. CDR1 MNHNS and CDR2 SASEGT come from the germline V gene. The CDR3 DNA sequence: TGTGCCAGCAGTGAAATTGGGGGCATGAACACTGAAGCTTTCTTT. The encoded protein is CASSEIGGMNTEAFF.

The chain recombines TRBV7-9 with TRBJ1-5, with TRBD1 as a possible D gene (5 bases). Germline V lookup: CDR1 SEHNR, CDR2 FQNEAQ (reference sequence). V shed 1 base and J shed 0 bases, with 10 bases lying between them. The CDR3 has 16 amino acids. The CDR3 DNA reads TGTGCCAGCAGCTTAGAAGCAGGGCATAGCAATCAGCCCCAGCATTTT. This gives the protein CASSLEAGHSNQPQHF. The full variable domain, in which reference TRBV7-9 and TRBJ1-5 provide the parts outside the CDR3, is DTGVSQNPRHKITKRGQNVTFRCDPISEHNRLYWYRQTLGQGPEFLTYFQNEAQLEKSRLLSDRFSAERPKGSFSTLEIQRTEQGDSAMYLCASSLEAGHSNQPQHFGDGTRLSIL.